The 20 T cell receptor beta chains given below trace back to one sample, sequenced in a study of technical replicates of blood from several donors. Data came from immunoSEQ multiplex PCR; TCRdb stores just in-frame clones and leaves some out. Of tens of thousands of clones listed, approximately 96% are singletons. The sample was T cells isolated from PBMCs. Receptor source: a human donor in good health.

For the CDR3, the DNA is TGCGCCAGCAGCTTGGAAACAGGGATTCAAGAGACCCAGTACTTC. Translated: CASSLETGIQETQYF. This chain joins TRBV5-1 and TRBJ2-5, with a weak D call TRBD1 (6 bases). V lost 0 bases, J lost 2 bases, and 11 bases lay in between. The CDR3 sequence is 15 residues long. Germline-derived CDR1 and CDR2 are SGHRS and YFSETQ.

The chain links TRBV2 to TRBJ2-1; 10 bases are a match to TRBD1. CDR3 length equals 15 residues. Looked up from germline, CDR1 is SNHLY and CDR2 is FYNNEI. The V gene end was trimmed by 7 bases and the J gene end by 6 bases; junction bases not matched to a gene: 9. The CDR3 DNA reads as TGTGCCAGCAAGTTGGGGACAGGGGACTCCAATGAGCAGTTCTTC. Protein sequence: CASKLGTGDSNEQFF.

Only one count was recorded for this clone. The J gene is TRBJ2-7, the V gene TRBV7-8; D remains unclear. The CDR3 has 12 amino acids. V lost 5 bases and J 3 bases, leaving 8 bases between the germline ends. The germline CDR1 and CDR2 sequences are SGHVS and FQNEAQ. CDR3 DNA: TGTGCCAGCAGCCCGCTGAGCTACGAGCAGTACTTC. Its translation is CASSPLSYEQYF.

The rearrangement joins TRBV7-3 to TRBJ1-5; 7 bases line up with TRBD1. CDR3 length: 15 amino acids. V gave up 2 bases and J gave up 3 bases; unmatched junction bases: 4. Germline CDR1 is SGHTA and CDR2 is FQGTGA. For the CDR3, the DNA is TGTGCCAGCAGCTTAGACAGGGTCTTCAATCAGCCCCAGCATTTT. Protein product: CASSLDRVFNQPQHF.

The count of this clone is one. The rearrangement joins TRBV6-5 to TRBJ2-7; 7 bases are shared with TRBD1. Trimming cost V 6 bases and J 2 bases; bases outside gene matches: 7. Germline lookup yields CDR1 MNHEY and CDR2 SVGAGI. This CDR3 is built from 14 residues. CDR3 protein: CASRYLQGPYEQYF. The CDR3 nucleotides are TGTGCCAGCAGATACCTACAGGGGCCCTACGAGCAGTACTTC.

The rearrangement links TRBV28 to TRBJ2-7; 7 bases match TRBD1. Germline trimming cut 8 bases from V and 5 bases from J; bases unmatched to any gene: 15. CDR1 is MDHEN, CDR2 SYDVKM, per germline. The CDR3 is made up of 15 amino acids. CDR3 nucleotide sequence: TGTGCCAGCTCGAGCTACAGGGGCTTAGGGGACGAGCAGTACTTC. This sequence encodes CASSSYRGLGDEQYF. Full variable domain (rest looked up from reference TRBV28 and TRBJ2-7): DVKVTQSSRYLVKRTGEKVFLECVQDMDHENMFWYRQDPGLGLRLIYFSYDVKMKEKGDIPEGYSVSREKKERFSLILESASTNQTSMYLCASSSYRGLGDEQYFGPGTRLTVT.

V and J are TRBV19 and TRBJ1-1; tentatively, D is TRBD1 (5 bases). From germline, CDR1 is LNHDA and CDR2 SQIVND (reference sequence). CDR3 length: 14 amino acids. The ends were cut back, 3 bases at V and 1 base at J, with 9 bases in the middle. The CDR3 bases are TGTGCCAGTAGTATGGCAGGGTGGAACACTGAAGCTTTCTTT. It specifies CASSMAGWNTEAFF.

The CDR3 reads CASSLVPGNTEAFF. In nucleotides, the CDR3 is TGCGCCAGCAGCTTAGTACCGGGGAACACTGAAGCTTTCTTT. V gene TRBV5-1 combines with J gene TRBJ1-1; unclear D gene. Trimming removed 2 bases from V and 1 base from J, with 9 bases in between. This CDR3 is 14 amino acids long. In germline, CDR1 is SGHRS, CDR2 YFSETQ. The entire variable domain, with the rest obtained from reference TRBV5-1 and TRBJ1-1, is as follows: KAGVTQTPRYLIKTRGQQVTLSCSPISGHRSVSWYQQTPGQGLQFLFEYFSETQRNKGNFPGRFSGRQFSNSRSEMNVSTLELGDSALYLCASSLVPGNTEAFFGQGTRLTVV.

J is TRBJ1-1 and V is TRBV7-2; TRBD1 aligns across 7 bases. The CDR3 totals 17 residues. The ends lost 3 bases at V and 3 bases at J; junction bases unmatched: 13. Germline V gene data show CDR1 as SGHTA and CDR2 as FQGNSA. CDR3 amino acids: CASSFWDRQGLYTEAFF. CDR3 sequence (DNA): TGTGCCAGCAGCTTCTGGGACCGACAGGGCTTGTACACTGAAGCTTTCTTT.

The V and J genes are TRBV7-3 and TRBJ2-5; D is perhaps TRBD2 (7 bases). V lost 6 bases and J 4 bases, leaving 21 bases between the germline ends. CDR1 SGHTA and CDR2 FQGTGA come from the germline V gene. The CDR3 runs to 16 residues. The CDR3 nucleotides are TGTGCCAGCAGTCACACTGCAAATAGGGGGGGAGAGACCCAGTACTTC. It codes for CASSHTANRGGETQYF.

The rearrangement joins TRBV30 to TRBJ1-5, with D hard to call. The ends were cut back, 2 bases at V and 3 bases at J, with 8 bases in the middle. CDR1 GTSNPN and CDR2 SVGIG come from the germline V gene (reference sequence). The CDR3 is 13 amino acids. The CDR3 spells CAWSSRVNQPQHF. The CDR3 DNA reads TGTGCCTGGAGTTCACGGGTCAATCAGCCCCAGCATTTT.

The V gene is TRBV14, the J gene TRBJ2-4; D not certain. The germline V and J ends were trimmed by 3 bases and 8 bases, with 17 bases remaining between them. CDR3 length equals 15 residues. In germline, CDR1 is SGHDN, CDR2 FVKESK. The CDR3 sequence is CASSQEGFEVDIQYF. The CDR3 coding sequence is TGTGCCAGCAGCCAGGAAGGATTCGAGGTGGACATTCAGTACTTC.

CDR3 sequence: CASSADLGTGDGYTF. In DNA form, the CDR3 reads TGTGCCAGCAGCGCTGATTTAGGGACAGGGGATGGCTACACCTTC. V usage is TRBV9 and J usage is TRBJ1-2; 10 bases are shared with TRBD1. The CDR3 is 15 amino acids. Trimming at V came to 3 bases and at J to 6 bases, leaving 8 bases not matched to a gene. Germline values: CDR1 SGDLS, CDR2 YYNGEE.

The chain carries TRBV6-5 and TRBJ2-1; TRBD2 matches at 12 bases. Trimming cost V 4 bases and J 1 base; bases outside gene matches: 2. Germline CDR1 and CDR2: MNHEY and SVGAGI. The CDR3 spans 16 residues. CDR3 sequence: CASSSGTSGSYNEQFF. CDR3 nucleotides: TGTGCCAGCAGTTCCGGGACTAGCGGGTCCTACAATGAGCAGTTCTTC.

V gene TRBV7-9 combines with J gene TRBJ2-7; D is possibly TRBD2 (7 bases). This CDR3 region has 14 residues. CDR1 and CDR2 from the germline V gene are SEHNR and FQNEAQ (reference sequence). The germline V and J ends were trimmed by 7 bases and 3 bases, with 16 bases remaining between them. CDR3 in amino acids: CASTKERGGYEQYF. The CDR3 bases are TGTGCCAGCACTAAAGAAAGGGGGGGCTACGAGCAGTACTTC. The entire variable domain, with the rest obtained from reference TRBV7-9 and TRBJ2-7, is as follows: DTGVSQNPRHKITKRGQNVTFRCDPISEHNRLYWYRQTLGQGPEFLTYFQNEAQLEKSRLLSDRFSAERPKGSFSTLEIQRTEQGDSAMYLCASTKERGGYEQYFGPGTRLTVT.

The chain employs TRBV5-1 and TRBJ2-1; possible D gene TRBD2, 5 bases. CDR3 length equals 18 residues. Deletions cut 1 base from V and 0 bases from J, with 17 bases between. Germline-derived CDR1 and CDR2 are SGHRS and YFSETQ. CDR3 nucleotides: TGCGCCAGCAGCTTGATGGGGATGGTTACTAGCTCCTACAATGAGCAGTTCTTC. Its protein is CASSLMGMVTSSYNEQFF. The full variable domain, with the rest looked up from reference TRBV5-1 and TRBJ2-1, is KAGVTQTPRYLIKTRGQQVTLSCSPISGHRSVSWYQQTPGQGLQFLFEYFSETQRNKGNFPGRFSGRQFSNSRSEMNVSTLELGDSALYLCASSLMGMVTSSYNEQFFGPGTRLTVL.

The chain is built from TRBV10-1 and TRBJ2-2, with D perhaps matching TRBD1 (5 bases). The V and J ends lost 1 base and 5 bases respectively, with 11 bases between them. Per the germline V gene, CDR1 is WNHNN and CDR2 is SYGVQD (reference sequence). The CDR3 totals 15 residues. The CDR3 loop is CASSEWTSATGELFF. The DNA for the CDR3 is TGCGCCAGCAGTGAGTGGACAAGCGCAACCGGGGAGCTGTTTTTT.

The V and J genes are TRBV4-2 and TRBJ2-1; tentative D call: TRBD1 (5 bases). The CDR3 spans 15 residues. The V gene lost 1 base and the J gene lost 9 bases, with 16 bases spanning the gap. From germline, CDR1 is LGHNA and CDR2 YNFKEQ. CDR3 sequence (DNA): TGTGCCAGCAGCCAAGGTCCAGGGATTTTCGGTGAGCAGTTCTTC. Protein: CASSQGPGIFGEQFF.

Here the CDR3 DNA reads TGCAGCGTTAGAGCTATCCTTTCCTACGAGCAGTACTTC. This encodes CSVRAILSYEQYF. The J gene is TRBJ2-7, the V gene TRBV29-1; D not certain. Germline V CDR1 and CDR2: SQVTM, ANQGSEA. Trimming left V 5 bases short and J 1 base short, with 12 bases between. The length of the CDR3 is 13 residues.

The chain's CDR3 is CSVVAPPSTGGKTYEQYF. The CDR3 bases are TGCAGCGTTGTCGCTCCCCCTTCAACAGGGGGCAAGACGTACGAGCAGTACTTC. The chain links TRBV29-1 to TRBJ2-7, with 9 bases fitting TRBD1. The CDR3 consists of 18 residues. CDR1 is SQVTM and CDR2 is ANQGSEA in the germline V gene. Unmatched junction bases numbered 20, after V lost 4 bases and J lost 4 bases.